The present TCR beta chain was sequenced within a study of identical twins. Study-level points and caveats: Fewer insertions marked abundant cord blood beta clonotypes; young adult naive trended weakly, memory not at all. For out-of-frame beta sequences, excess twin sharing was weaker.

In its sample, this clonotype was seen a few times. Its antigen remains unidentified. One junction end disagrees with the germline gene, perhaps due to a read error. Germline V CDR1 and CDR2: LGHNT, FRNRAP. The CDR3 spans 10 residues. Among all donors, each was a healthy Caucasian. Template switching introduced a universal primer site, and the cDNA bore unique molecular identifiers. TCRdb reanalysed the 5' RACE reads using MiXCR and keeps one entry per CDR3 protein. The sample includes 200,000 to 250,000 distinct CDR3 sequences, roughly an eighth of them seen just once. The chain links TRBV12-5 to TRBJ2-3, with D possibly matching TRBD2 (6 bases). The sequencing sample was made of memory (CD45RO+) T cells sorted from blood. This TCR was recovered from a woman in her late teens or twenties in good health. The CDR3 region has the DNA TGTGCTAGTGGGGAAGCGGGCCCCGGGTTT. Protein sequence: CASGEAGPGF.